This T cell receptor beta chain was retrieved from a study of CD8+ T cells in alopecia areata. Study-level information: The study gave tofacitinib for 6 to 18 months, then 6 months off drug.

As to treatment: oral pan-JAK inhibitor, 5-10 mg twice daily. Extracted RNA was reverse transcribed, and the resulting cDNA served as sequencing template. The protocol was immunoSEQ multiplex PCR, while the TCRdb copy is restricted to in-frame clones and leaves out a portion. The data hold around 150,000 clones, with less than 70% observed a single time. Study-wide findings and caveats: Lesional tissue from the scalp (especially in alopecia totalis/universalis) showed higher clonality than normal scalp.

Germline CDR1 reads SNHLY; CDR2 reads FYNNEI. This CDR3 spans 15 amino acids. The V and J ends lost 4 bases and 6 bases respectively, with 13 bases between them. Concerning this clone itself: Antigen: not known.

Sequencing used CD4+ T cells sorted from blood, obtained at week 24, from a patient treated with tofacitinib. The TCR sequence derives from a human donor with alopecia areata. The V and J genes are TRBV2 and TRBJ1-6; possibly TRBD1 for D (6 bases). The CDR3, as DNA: TGTGCCAGCAGTGCCCAGGGGTTCGGTAATTCACCCCTCCACTTT. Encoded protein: CASSAQGFGNSPLHF. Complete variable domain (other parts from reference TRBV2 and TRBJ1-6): EPEVTQTPSHQVTQMGQEVILRCVPISNHLYFYWYRQILGQKVEFLVSFYNNEISEKSEIFDDQFSVERPDGSNFTLKIRSTKLEDSAMYFCASSAQGFGNSPLHFGNGTRLTVT.